This T cell receptor beta chain is drawn from a study of blood T cell repertoires in COVID-19. Everyone who took part was roughly 18 to 89 years old, and they came from 20 to 25 US areas. Method: immunoSEQ multiplex PCR; TCRdb's copy keeps in-frame clones and lacks some. The data show more than 200,000 clones, 75% to 90% seen once. CDR3 length: 15 amino acids. CDR1 SGHKS and CDR2 YYEKEE come from the germline V gene (reference sequence). V dropped 0 bases and J dropped 0 bases, with 4 bases sitting between them. The receptor was derived from a woman aged 30 to 39 who had been exposed to COVID-19. The sequenced material came from PBMCs or T cells enriched from blood (not recorded which). The rearrangement joins TRBV5-5 to TRBJ1-6; D gene unclear. The CDR3 loop reads CASSLGSSYNSPLHF. CDR3 nucleotides: TGTGCCAGCAGCTTGGGGAGCTCCTATAATTCACCCCTCCACTTT.